The source of this T cell receptor (beta chain) is a study of a mutant IDH1 vaccine in newly diagnosed glioma. At the level of the study: Initiation of the vaccine course occurred 4-6 weeks after radiotherapy alone, or alongside temozolomide cycles. Beforehand, treatment had been radiotherapy, temozolomide, or both; the majority received both. Treatment recipients were 62.5% male and 37.5% female, and their mean age was around 39 years.

The CDR3 runs to 15 residues. Germline assignment: CDR1 SEHNR and CDR2 FQNEAQ (reference sequence). The trim removed 5 bases at V and 1 base at J, leaving 6 bases unmatched. This clone has more than one count but fewer than ten. Antigen unknown. Some clones are missing from TCRdb's copy, which holds only in-frame ones; the method was immunoSEQ multiplex PCR. The table records 68,000 or so clones, more than 70% of them present only once. Time point given: week 35, safety follow-up. Alongside topical imiquimod, each dose of vaccine comprised 300 ug of mutant IDH1 20-mer peptide. The V and J genes are TRBV7-9 and TRBJ1-1, with TRBD1 matching 8 bases. The TCR originated in a man between 18 and 35 years old with glioma. Sequencing used PBMCs, obtained from a glioma patient whose treatment included an IDH1 peptide vaccine. In DNA, the CDR3 is TGTGCCAGCAGCGCAAACAGGGGGTGGAACACTGAAGCTTTCTTT. Residues: CASSANRGWNTEAFF.